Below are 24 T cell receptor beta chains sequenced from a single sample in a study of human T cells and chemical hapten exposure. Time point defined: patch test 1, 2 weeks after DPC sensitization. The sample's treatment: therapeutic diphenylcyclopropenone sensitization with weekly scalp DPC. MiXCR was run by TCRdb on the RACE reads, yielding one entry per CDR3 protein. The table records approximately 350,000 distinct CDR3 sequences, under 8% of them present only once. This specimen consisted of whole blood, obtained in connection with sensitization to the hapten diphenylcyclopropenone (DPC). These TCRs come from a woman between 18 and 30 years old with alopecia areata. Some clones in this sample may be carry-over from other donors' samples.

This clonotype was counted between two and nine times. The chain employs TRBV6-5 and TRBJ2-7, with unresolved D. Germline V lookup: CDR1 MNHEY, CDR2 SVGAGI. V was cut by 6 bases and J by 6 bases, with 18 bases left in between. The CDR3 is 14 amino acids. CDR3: CASRTGRVSGEQYF. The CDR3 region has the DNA TGTGCCAGCAGAACCGGACGGGTTTCGGGCGAGCAGTACTTC.

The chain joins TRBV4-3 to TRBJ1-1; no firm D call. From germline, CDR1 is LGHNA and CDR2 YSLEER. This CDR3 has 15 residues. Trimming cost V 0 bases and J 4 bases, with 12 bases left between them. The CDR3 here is CASSQDTDLGTEAFF. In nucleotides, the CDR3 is TGCGCCAGCAGCCAAGACACAGACCTGGGCACTGAAGCTTTCTTT.

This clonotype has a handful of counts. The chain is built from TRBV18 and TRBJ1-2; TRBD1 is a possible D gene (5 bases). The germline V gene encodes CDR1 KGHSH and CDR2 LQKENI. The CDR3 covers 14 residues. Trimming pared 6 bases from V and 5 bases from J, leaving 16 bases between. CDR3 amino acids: CASSLGGLKYGYTF. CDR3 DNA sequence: TGTGCCAGCTCCCTGGGGGGACTGAAGTATGGCTACACCTTC.

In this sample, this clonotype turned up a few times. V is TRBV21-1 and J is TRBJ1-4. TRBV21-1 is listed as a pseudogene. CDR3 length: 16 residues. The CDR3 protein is CASSKRPVATNEKLFF. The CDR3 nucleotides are TGTGCCAGCAGCAAACGGCCAGTTGCAACTAATGAAAAACTGTTTTTT.

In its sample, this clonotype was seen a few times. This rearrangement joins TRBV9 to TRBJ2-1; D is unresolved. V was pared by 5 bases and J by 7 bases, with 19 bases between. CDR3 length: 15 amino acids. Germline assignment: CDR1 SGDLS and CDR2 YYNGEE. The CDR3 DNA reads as TGTGCCAGCAGTGCCGGGCTATTCGAGCGTAATGAGCAGTTCTTC. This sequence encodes CASSAGLFERNEQFF.

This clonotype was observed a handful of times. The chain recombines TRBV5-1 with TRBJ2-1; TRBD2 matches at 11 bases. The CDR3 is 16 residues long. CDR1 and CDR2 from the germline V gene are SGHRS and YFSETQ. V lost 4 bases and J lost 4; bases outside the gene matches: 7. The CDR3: CASSALLAGGYNEQFF. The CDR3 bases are TGCGCCAGCAGCGCCCTGCTAGCGGGGGGATACAATGAGCAGTTCTTC.

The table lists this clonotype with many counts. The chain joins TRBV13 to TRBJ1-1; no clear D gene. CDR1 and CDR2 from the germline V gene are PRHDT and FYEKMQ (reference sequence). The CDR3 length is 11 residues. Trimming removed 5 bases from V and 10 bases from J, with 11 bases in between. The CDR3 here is CASSRSGVAFF. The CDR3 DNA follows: TGTGCCAGCAGCCGCAGCGGCGTAGCTTTCTTT.

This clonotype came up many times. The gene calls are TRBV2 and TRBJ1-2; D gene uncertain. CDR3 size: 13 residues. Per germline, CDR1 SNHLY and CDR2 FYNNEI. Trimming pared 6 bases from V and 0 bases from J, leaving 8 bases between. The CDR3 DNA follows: TGTGCCAGCAGGAACGGACCTAACTATGGCTACACCTTC. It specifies CASRNGPNYGYTF.

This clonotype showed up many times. In nucleotides, the CDR3 is TGTGCCAGCAGGCTCCGGGTCATAAGCTCACCCCTCCACTTT. Its translation is CASRLRVISSPLHF. This sequence joins TRBV6-2 or TRBV6-3 and TRBJ1-6; unclear D gene. The V end lost 6 bases, the J end lost 10 bases, and 16 bases lay between the germline ends. The CDR3 spans 14 residues. Germline CDR1 is MNHEY and CDR2 is SVGEGT.

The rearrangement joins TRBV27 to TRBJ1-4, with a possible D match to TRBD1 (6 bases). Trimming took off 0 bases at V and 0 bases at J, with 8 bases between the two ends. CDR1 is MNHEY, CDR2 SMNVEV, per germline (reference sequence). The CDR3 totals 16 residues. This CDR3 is CASSLSWTATNEKLFF. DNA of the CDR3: TGTGCCAGCAGTTTATCTTGGACAGCAACTAATGAAAAACTGTTTTTT.

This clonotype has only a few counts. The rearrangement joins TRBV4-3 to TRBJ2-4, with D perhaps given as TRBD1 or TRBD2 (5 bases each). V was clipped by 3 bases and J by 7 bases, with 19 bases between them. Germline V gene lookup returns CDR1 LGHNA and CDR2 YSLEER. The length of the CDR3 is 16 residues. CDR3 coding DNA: TGCGCCAGCAGCCAGGGACCACCAACGGCGCTTAACATTCAGTACTTC. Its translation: CASSQGPPTALNIQYF.

The CDR3 DNA follows: TGTGCCAGCAGTTTTGGAGGGGACCCTAATGAAAAACTGTTTTTT. Translation gives CASSFGGDPNEKLFF. This chain connects TRBV12-3 or TRBV12-4 to TRBJ1-4; a possible D gene is TRBD1 (5 bases). The germline V and J ends were trimmed by 3 bases and 3 bases, with 11 bases remaining between them. The length of the CDR3 is 15 residues.

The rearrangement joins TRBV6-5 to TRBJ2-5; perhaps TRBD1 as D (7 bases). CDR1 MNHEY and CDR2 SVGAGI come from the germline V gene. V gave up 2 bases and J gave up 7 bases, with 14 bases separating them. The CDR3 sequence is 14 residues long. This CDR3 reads CASSYEGQGGTQYF. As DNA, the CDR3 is TGTGCCAGCAGTTACGAGGGCCAGGGGGGGACCCAGTACTTC.

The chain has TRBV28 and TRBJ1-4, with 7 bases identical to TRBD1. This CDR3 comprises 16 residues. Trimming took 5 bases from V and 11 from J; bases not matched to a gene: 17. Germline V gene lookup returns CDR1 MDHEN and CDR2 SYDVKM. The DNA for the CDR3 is TGTGCCAGCAGTCCCACGGGACAGACCTTCCCGGCGAAACTGTTTTTT. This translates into CASSPTGQTFPAKLFF.

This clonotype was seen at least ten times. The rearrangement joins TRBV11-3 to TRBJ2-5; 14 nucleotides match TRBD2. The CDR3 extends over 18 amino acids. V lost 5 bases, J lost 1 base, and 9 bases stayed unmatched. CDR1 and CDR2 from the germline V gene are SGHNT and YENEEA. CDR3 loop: CASSPGLAGGPTQETQYF. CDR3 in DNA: TGTGCCAGCAGCCCAGGACTAGCGGGGGGCCCTACCCAAGAGACCCAGTACTTC.

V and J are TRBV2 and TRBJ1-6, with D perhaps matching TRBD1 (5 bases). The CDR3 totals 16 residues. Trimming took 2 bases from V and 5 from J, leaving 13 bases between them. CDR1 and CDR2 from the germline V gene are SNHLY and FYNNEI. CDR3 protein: CASSEMQGGNNSPLHF. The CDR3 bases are TGTGCCAGCAGTGAAATGCAGGGCGGCAATAATTCACCCCTCCACTTT.

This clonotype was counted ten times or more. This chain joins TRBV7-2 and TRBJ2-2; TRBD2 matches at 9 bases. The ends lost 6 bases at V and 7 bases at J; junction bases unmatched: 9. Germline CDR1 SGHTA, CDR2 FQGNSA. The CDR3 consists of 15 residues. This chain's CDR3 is CASRTLAGGGGELFF. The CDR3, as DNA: TGTGCCAGCAGAACACTAGCGGGTGGTGGCGGGGAGCTGTTTTTT.

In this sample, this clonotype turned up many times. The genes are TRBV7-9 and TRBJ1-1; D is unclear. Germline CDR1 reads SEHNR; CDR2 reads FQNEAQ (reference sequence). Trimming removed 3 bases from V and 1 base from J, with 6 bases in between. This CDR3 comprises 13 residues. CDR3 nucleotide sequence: TGTGCCAGCAGCTTGCCACCGAACACTGAAGCTTTCTTT. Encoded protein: CASSLPPNTEAFF.

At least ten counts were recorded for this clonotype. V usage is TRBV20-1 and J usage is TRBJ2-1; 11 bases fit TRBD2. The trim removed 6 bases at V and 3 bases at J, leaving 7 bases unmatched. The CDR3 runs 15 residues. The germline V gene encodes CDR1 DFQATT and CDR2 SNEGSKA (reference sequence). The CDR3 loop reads CSATPLAGGYNEQFF. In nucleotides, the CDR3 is TGCAGTGCGACCCCCCTAGCGGGGGGCTACAATGAGCAGTTCTTC.

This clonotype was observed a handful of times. The CDR3 loop is CSVEKQLDEQFF. CDR3 bases: TGCAGCGTTGAAAAACAACTGGATGAGCAGTTCTTC. The chain recombines TRBV29-1 with TRBJ2-1; no clear D gene. The germline CDR1 and CDR2 sequences are SQVTM and ANQGSEA. Trimming stripped 2 bases from V and 8 bases from J, with 10 bases between. The CDR3 consists of 12 residues.

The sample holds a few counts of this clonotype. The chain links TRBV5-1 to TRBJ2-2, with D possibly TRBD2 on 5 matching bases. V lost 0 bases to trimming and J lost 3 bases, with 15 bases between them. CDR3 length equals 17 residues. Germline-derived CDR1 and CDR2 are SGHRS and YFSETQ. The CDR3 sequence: CASSLVKDSLDTGELFF. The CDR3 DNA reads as TGCGCCAGCAGCTTGGTAAAGGACTCGCTGGACACCGGGGAGCTGTTTTTT. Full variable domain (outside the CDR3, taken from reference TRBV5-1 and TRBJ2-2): KAGVTQTPRYLIKTRGQQVTLSCSPISGHRSVSWYQQTPGQGLQFLFEYFSETQRNKGNFPGRFSGRQFSNSRSEMNVSTLELGDSALYLCASSLVKDSLDTGELFFGEGSRLTVL.

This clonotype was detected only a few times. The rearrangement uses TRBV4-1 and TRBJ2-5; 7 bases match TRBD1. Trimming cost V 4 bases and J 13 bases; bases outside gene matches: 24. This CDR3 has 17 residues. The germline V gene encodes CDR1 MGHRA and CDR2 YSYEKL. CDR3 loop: CASSPGGARDRRPMWYF. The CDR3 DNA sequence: TGCGCCAGCAGCCCAGGGGGAGCTAGGGACCGCCGGCCTATGTGGTACTTC.

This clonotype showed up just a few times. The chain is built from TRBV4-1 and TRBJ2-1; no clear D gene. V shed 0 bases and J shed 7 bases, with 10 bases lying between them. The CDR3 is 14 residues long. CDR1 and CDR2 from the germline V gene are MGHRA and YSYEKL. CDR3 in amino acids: CASSQDWVGNEQFF. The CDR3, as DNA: TGCGCCAGCAGCCAAGATTGGGTGGGAAATGAGCAGTTCTTC.

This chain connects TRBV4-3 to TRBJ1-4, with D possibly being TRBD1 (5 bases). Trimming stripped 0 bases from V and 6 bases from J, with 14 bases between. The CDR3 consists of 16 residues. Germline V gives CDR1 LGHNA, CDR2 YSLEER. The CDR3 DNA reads TGCGCCAGCAGCCAAGACGACTTACAGGTTGATGAAAAACTGTTTTTT. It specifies CASSQDDLQVDEKLFF.